This T cell receptor beta chain was profiled in a study of blood T cell repertoires in COVID-19. As for the study in general: Samples taken during acute and convalescent COVID-19 were collected in the United States, Italy and Spain.

In the original processing: It was from reference gene primer amplification that nucleated cell counts were estimated. Assay: immunoSEQ multiplex PCR; the TCRdb copy retains only in-frame clones and omits some. That table gives V, J and clone size, and the DNA gave D and trimming. Among some 70,000 clones, 86% were seen once, and the ten largest hold 6.9%. Trimming removed 5 bases from V and 0 bases from J, with 7 bases in between. This CDR3 comprises 13 residues. Germline lookup yields CDR1 MNHEY and CDR2 SVGAGI. The source is a man between 45 and 60 years old with active COVID-19. The V and J genes are TRBV6-5 and TRBJ1-2; D remains ambiguous. Input material: peripheral blood. CDR3 coding DNA: TGTGCCAGCAGTCCCGACACTAACTATGGCTACACCTTC. This encodes CASSPDTNYGYTF.